A selection of T cell receptor beta chains follows, all from one sample in a study of immune aging and cytomegalovirus after organ transplant. Their antigens remain unidentified. TCRdb reprocessed the single-cell sequencing reads via MiXCR and lists one record per CDR3 protein. This table holds more than 20,000 distinct CDR3 sequences, roughly 38% found once. Here the sequenced sample was CMV peptide-activated CD4+ and CD8+ T cells sorted from blood, taken at five time points, pooled. The source is a female donor who had a heart transplant and CMV viremia. Each CDR3 is given with its conserved first and last residue. A D gene is named only where the DNA matches it firmly. Clone size is not always given. Where it is, it says once, few, many or a class for expanded clones.

CDR3 DNA	CDR3 protein	V gene	J gene	clone size	D gene
TGTGCCAGCAGCGGCGGGGGGAACCAAGAGACCCAGTACTTC	CASSGGGNQETQYF	TRBV9	TRBJ2-5	-	TRBD2
TGTGCCACCCGCGAAAGTAATGAGCAGTTCTTC	CATRESNEQFF	TRBV10-3	TRBJ2-1	-	-
TGCAGTGCTCCCCTCCTGGCGACGAATTCCTACAATGAGCAGTTCTTC	CSAPLLATNSYNEQFF	TRBV20-1	TRBJ2-1	-	-
TGTGCCTGGAGTGTAAAACGGGGGAGGAACATTCAGTACTTC	CAWSVKRGRNIQYF	TRBV30	TRBJ2-4	few	-
TGTGCCAGCAGACTGACATCCACCGGGGAGCTGTTTTTT	CASRLTSTGELFF	TRBV12-3/TRBV12-4	TRBJ2-2	-	-
TGTGCCAGCAGCGAGGGACGGAACTATGGCTACACCTTC	CASSEGRNYGYTF	TRBV5-6	TRBJ1-2	many	-
TGCAGCGTTGAAACAGGGCCCACTGAAGCTTTCTTT	CSVETGPTEAFF	TRBV29-1	TRBJ1-1	many	-
TGTGTTAGCAGCGTAGCTACGACAGGGGGCGATGGCTACACTTTC	CVSSVATTGGDGYTF	TRBV9	TRBJ1-2	-	TRBD1
TGTGCCAGCAGCTTACCAGGGAGCTATGGCTACACCTTC	CASSLPGSYGYTF	TRBV13	TRBJ1-2	-	-
TGCAGTGCCCAGCACCTCTATGGCTACACCTTC	CSAQHLYGYTF	TRBV20-1	TRBJ1-2	many	-
TGCGCCAGCAGCCAAGTTGGAAGTTCAGAAGACACGCAGTATTTC	CASSQVGSSEDTQYF	TRBV4-1	TRBJ2-3	-	-